This T cell receptor (beta chain) was identified during a study of identical twins. The germline V and J ends were trimmed by 6 bases and 3 bases, with 28 bases remaining between them. The CDR3 covers 19 residues. Germline V lookup: CDR1 MDHEN, CDR2 SYDVKM. Every one of the donors was a healthy Caucasian. A remark on this clonotype: Its antigen is unidentified.

Study-level points and caveats: Out-of-frame beta sequences exhibited a weaker degree of excess twin sharing. Abundant beta clonotypes from cord blood had fewer insertions, unlike memory repertoires, which showed none.

After template switching added a universal primer site, the resulting cDNA carried unique molecular identifiers. A single record per CDR3 protein comes from TCRdb applying MiXCR to the 5' RACE reads. The sample lists hundreds of thousands of distinct CDR3 sequences, over 8.5% occurring once. In addition, the sample was reused for a study of yellow fever vaccine responses in identical twins.

V gene TRBV28 combines with J gene TRBJ2-3; the D gene is possibly TRBD1 (6 bases). The clonotype was recovered from a woman aged 18-35 years in good health. The specimen was PBMCs. The CDR3 loop reads CASSRSVGDTPDQTDTQYF. CDR3 nucleotides: TGTGCCAGCAGCCGCTCGGTGGGGGACACTCCCGACCAAACAGATACGCAGTATTTT.